This T cell receptor beta chain derives from a study of T-cell reconstitution after alpha-beta-depleted transplantation in children (dated by TCRdb to the mid-2010s). Study-level background: Using TCR repertoire profiling, the study followed T-cell immune reconstitution in a quantitative way in children after TCRalphabeta/CD19-depleted allogeneic hematopoietic cell transplantation.

Notes on this clonotype: No cognate antigen has been identified for it. Base qualities are not recorded, but no much larger clone differs from it by a single base.

The CDR3 has 12 amino acids, counting the end cysteine and phenylalanine. CDR3 DNA is the only sequence kept; it has 36 bases, read in frame from the first base. Ends trimmed: V by 3 bases, J by 4 bases; bases unmatched to a gene: 2. CDR1 and CDR2 (SQVTM, ANQGSEA) derive from the germline V gene. The library came from PCR. Sequencing was performed on an Illumina HiSeq 2500. Molecular barcoding was employed in the preparation of TCR libraries, with unique molecular identifiers being used to normalize TCRbeta repertoire quantification. Starting from the raw public reads, TCRdb applied fastp trimming at Q25, assembled clones with MiXCR and retained in-frame beta chains. Rows with a matching CDR3 protein are joined into one entry that keeps the most common DNA and genes. For this sample there are approximately 100,000 distinct CDR3 sequences; 12% appear just once. The top ten clones comprise about 15% of the sample.

The receptor was isolated from a human donor who donated a stem cell graft to a child with inherited bone marrow failure. The sequence joins TRBV29-1 to TRBJ1-2, and 7 bases in between align with TRBD1. Sequencing used PBMCs from the stem cell graft donor, obtained from the stem cell graft. The encoded CDR3 is CSVETGLYGYTF. The DNA reads as follows: TGCAGCGTTGAGACAGGGCTCTATGGCTACACCTTC.